Following are 17 T cell receptor beta chains from one sample sequenced in a study of spatial heterogeneity in lung cancer. Time point given: sample taken at primary tumor resection. TCRdb reprocessed the 5' RACE reads via MiXCR and lists one record per CDR3 protein. The sample shows approximately 9,000 distinct CDR3 sequences, approximately 4.9% of them seen only once. The specimen was PBMCs, collected at surgery. These receptors were obtained from a male donor with early-stage non-small cell lung cancer.

There are many counts of this clonotype. The J gene is TRBJ1-1, the V gene TRBV6-5; the D gene is possibly TRBD1 (5 bases). The CDR3 length is 15 residues. From germline, CDR1 is MNHEY and CDR2 SVGAGI. Trimming cost V 8 bases and J 1 base, with 17 bases left between them. This CDR3 reads CASRPPTGKNTEAFF. CDR3 in DNA: TGTGCCAGCCGCCCCCCCACAGGCAAGAACACTGAAGCTTTCTTT.

This clonotype was counted at least ten times. The chain employs TRBV7-2 and TRBJ1-2; a weak D match, TRBD1 (6 bases). The V gene lost 5 bases and the J gene lost 8 bases, with 15 bases spanning the gap. This CDR3 spans 13 amino acids. From germline, CDR1 is SGHTA and CDR2 FQGNSA. The CDR3 loop reads CASSLTGLVGYTF. The CDR3 DNA reads as TGTGCCAGCAGCCTTACAGGGCTGGTCGGCTACACCTTC.

This clonotype appeared many times. The chain employs TRBV2 and TRBJ2-5; D is perhaps TRBD2 (5 bases). V lost 4 bases to trimming and J lost 1 base, with 10 bases between them. The CDR3 contains 14 residues. Germline-derived CDR1 and CDR2 are SNHLY and FYNNEI. The CDR3 loop is CASSGERLQETQYF. DNA of the CDR3: TGTGCCAGCAGTGGGGAGCGCCTCCAAGAGACCCAGTACTTC.

The chain employs TRBV7-2 and TRBJ2-5, with D possibly called TRBD1 or TRBD2 (5 bases each). Per the germline V gene, CDR1 is SGHTA and CDR2 is FQGNSA. Trimming removed 5 bases from V and 1 base from J, with 14 bases in between. The CDR3 loop spans 15 amino acids. This CDR3 reads CASSNQVGTQETQYF. In DNA form, the CDR3 reads TGTGCCAGCAGCAACCAGGTTGGGACCCAAGAGACCCAGTACTTC.

This clonotype was counted ten times or more. This chain connects TRBV7-2 to TRBJ2-5; TRBD2 matches 7 bases. Germline V lookup: CDR1 SGHTA, CDR2 FQGNSA. The CDR3 runs 15 residues. V shed 1 base, J shed 5 bases, and the junction held 7 bases outside the gene matches. Written as DNA, the CDR3 is TGTGCCAGCAGCTTAGTATCAATGGGGGGGGAGACCCAGTACTTC. Translated, it gives CASSLVSMGGETQYF.

The chain joins TRBV4-3 to TRBJ1-5; D gene ambiguous. Trimming removed 0 bases from V and 2 bases from J, with 11 bases in between. The germline V gene encodes CDR1 LGHNA and CDR2 YSLEER. The CDR3 length is 16 residues. The CDR3 region has the DNA TGCGCCAGCAGCCAAGATTTCCTCGGGGGCAATCAGCCCCAGCATTTT. It encodes CASSQDFLGGNQPQHF.

There are many counts of this clonotype. V usage is TRBV4-2 and J usage is TRBJ2-3; 9 bases line up with TRBD1. Germline CDR1 is LGHNA and CDR2 is YNFKEQ. V lost 5 bases and J lost 3; bases outside the gene matches: 3. The CDR3 runs 14 residues. CDR3 sequence reads: CASSGDRETDTQYF. The CDR3, as DNA: TGTGCCAGCAGCGGGGACAGGGAGACAGATACGCAGTATTTT.

This clonotype was counted many times. The chain combines TRBV18 with TRBJ2-6; D possibly corresponds to TRBD1 (5 bases). Germline CDR1 KGHSH, CDR2 LQKENI. The CDR3 consists of 19 residues. Trimming left V 5 bases short and J 0 bases short, with 20 bases between. The CDR3 DNA is TGTGCCAGCTCATTTGCTATAACAGGCGTGCGCTCTGGGGCCAACGTCCTGACTTTC. Protein sequence: CASSFAITGVRSGANVLTF.

The table lists this clonotype with many counts. This chain's CDR3 is CSARDGELPGGNSPLHF. The CDR3 DNA is TGCAGTGCTAGAGACGGGGAACTCCCAGGGGGCAATTCACCCCTCCACTTT. This chain uses TRBV20-1 with TRBJ1-6; 8 bases are shared with TRBD1. Trimming removed 0 bases from V and 7 bases from J; junction bases left unmatched: 11. Germline CDR1 DFQATT, CDR2 SNEGSKA (reference sequence). The CDR3 runs to 17 residues.

The V call is TRBV5-1, the J call TRBJ2-2; 11 bases are shared with TRBD2. The CDR3 consists of 18 residues. With V trimmed by 4 bases and J by 6 bases, 14 bases remained unmatched. Germline assignment: CDR1 SGHRS and CDR2 YFSETQ. CDR3 coding DNA: TGCGCCAGCAGCCTCGCAGACTTCCTAGCGGGGGGTGCCGGGGAGCTGTTTTTT. It encodes CASSLADFLAGGAGELFF. Together with reference TRBV5-1 and TRBJ2-2, the CDR3 gives the full variable domain: KAGVTQTPRYLIKTRGQQVTLSCSPISGHRSVSWYQQTPGQGLQFLFEYFSETQRNKGNFPGRFSGRQFSNSRSEMNVSTLELGDSALYLCASSLADFLAGGAGELFFGEGSRLTVL.

This clonotype occurred many times. J is TRBJ2-4 and V is TRBV7-2, with 10 bases lining up with TRBD1. CDR3 length: 16 amino acids. Per the germline V gene, CDR1 is SGHTA and CDR2 is FQGNSA. V shed 1 base and J 4 bases; nucleotides not matched to a gene: 4. The CDR3 here is CASSLGSGQGKNIQYF. The CDR3 nucleotides read TGTGCCAGCAGCTTAGGCTCGGGACAGGGGAAAAACATTCAGTACTTC.

This clonotype showed up many times. This chain connects TRBV4-1 to TRBJ1-2; 8 bases are a match to TRBD1. Germline CDR1 is MGHRA and CDR2 is YSYEKL. With 2 bases clipped from V and 7 bases from J, the junction kept 12 bases outside the gene matches. This CDR3 comprises 16 residues. This CDR3 is CASSQFHTGGYSGYTF. The CDR3 bases are TGCGCCAGCAGCCAATTCCATACAGGGGGTTATAGTGGCTACACCTTC.

The table lists this clonotype with a few counts. This chain connects TRBV28 to TRBJ2-2, with TRBD2 matching 7 bases. This CDR3 comprises 14 residues. J gave up 7 bases and V 11 bases, and 13 bases lay outside the gene matches. Germline CDR1 reads MDHEN; CDR2 reads SYDVKM. The CDR3 spells CAYRAAGSHGELFF. The DNA of the CDR3 is TGTGCCTATAGGGCAGCGGGGTCTCACGGGGAGCTGTTTTTT.

This clonotype was seen a few times. This chain's CDR3 is CASGLWGDTDTQYF. The CDR3 DNA reads as TGTGCCTCCGGATTGTGGGGGGACACAGATACGCAGTATTTT. The chain couples TRBV30 to TRBJ2-3; D is perhaps TRBD2 (6 bases). Deletions cut 7 bases from V and 2 bases from J, with 16 bases between. The CDR3 extends over 14 amino acids. Germline CDR1 GTSNPN, CDR2 SVGIG (reference sequence).

This clonotype came up many times. The rearrangement joins TRBV10-2 to TRBJ2-1, with TRBD2 matching over 8 bases. CDR3 length: 15 amino acids. Germline V gene lookup returns CDR1 WSHSY and CDR2 SAAADI. The J segment lost 4 bases and the V segment lost 3 bases, leaving 5 bases of the junction unmatched. The CDR3 coding sequence is TGCGCCAGCAGTGATAGGCGGGGGGTATACAATGAGCAGTTCTTC. As protein: CASSDRRGVYNEQFF.

In its sample, this clonotype was seen many times. The V gene is TRBV14, the J gene TRBJ2-3, with D possibly being TRBD2 (5 bases). The germline gives CDR1 SGHDN, CDR2 FVKESK. V dropped 2 bases and J dropped 0 bases, with 18 bases sitting between them. The CDR3 runs to 18 residues. The DNA for the CDR3 is TGTGCCAGCAGCCAAACCTCCGGGCTCTGGACTAGCACAGATACGCAGTATTTT. This codes for CASSQTSGLWTSTDTQYF.

This clonotype is medium-sized. In DNA, the CDR3 is TGTGCCAGCAGCTTAGATCCCGGGGCAAATCAGCCCCAGCATTTT. This translates into CASSLDPGANQPQHF. The chain couples TRBV11-2 to TRBJ1-5, with D possibly TRBD1 on 5 matching bases. The CDR3 runs to 15 residues. V shed 0 bases and J shed 4 bases, with 10 bases lying between them. CDR1 SGHAT and CDR2 FQNNGV come from the germline V gene.